This T cell receptor beta chain was sequenced in a study of T-cell memory formation after mild COVID-19. At the level of the study: Each donor largely had its own TCR clusters. General study results and limits: Some clones that responded turned up in pre-infection memory, which suggests that cross-reactive memory joined in. Contracting clones localized mainly to CM and EM when CD4+ and mainly to EMRA when CD8+.

With regard to this clonotype: Its antigen is as yet unknown.

The ends lost 5 bases at V and 6 bases at J; junction bases unmatched: 8. This CDR3 has 16 amino acids. From germline, CDR1 is MNHEY and CDR2 SVGAGI. Barcoded TCR alpha and TCR beta cDNA libraries with UMIs came from 5'RACE using constant-segment primers. TCRdb itself ran the 5' RACE reads through MiXCR, one entry per CDR3 protein. Of under 700,000 distinct CDR3 sequences detected, 20% appear once; the ten largest clones hold approximately 12%. This clonotype originated in an adult woman who had mild COVID-19 (a few samples of this study predate the infection). Cell type and time point are not known. Sequenced input: PBMCs or a T cell subset sorted from them (not recorded which). The V call is TRBV6-5, the J call TRBJ2-3; TRBD2 matches at 13 bases. CDR3 protein: CASSPSLAGGLDTQYF. CDR3 bases: TGTGCCAGCAGTCCCTCACTAGCGGGGGGGCTTGATACGCAGTATTTT.